The TCR beta chain under discussion was sequenced for a study of response to subunit inactivated influenza vaccine. Trimming cost V 0 bases and J 4 bases, with 9 bases left between them. Germline V gives CDR1 GTSNPN, CDR2 SVGIG (reference sequence). This CDR3 spans 13 amino acids. The sample holds a few counts of this clonotype. Its antigen is currently unknown. Whole-study findings and limits: Authors suggested each seasonal influenza vaccination recruits few new T cells.

Using its own MiXCR run on the RT-PCR reads, TCRdb lists one record per CDR3 protein. The sample has around 850,000 distinct CDR3 sequences; approximately 18% are singletons. The clonotype was recovered from a man aged 50-60 years who received an inactivated influenza vaccine. The chain carries TRBV30 and TRBJ1-1; perhaps TRBD1 as D (6 bases). The source material was PBMCs from blood, sampled roughly 5 days after vaccination. The chain's CDR3 is CAWSVKGGTEAFF. The CDR3 coding sequence is TGTGCCTGGAGTGTCAAAGGGGGCACTGAAGCTTTCTTT.